This TCR beta chain appears in the sequencing data of a study of T cell repertoires in aging, cancer and after chemotherapy (dated by TCRdb to the late 2010s). General notes on the study: The donors fell into six age groups ranging from 30 or younger to 70 or older, and each group had at least three individuals. Healthy donor control TCR repertoires were recorded over several months to years and showed clear clonal overlap across re-sampling. The full dataset contained around 8.2 million TCR reads. The study profiled peripheral blood TCR beta repertoires from healthy donors and cancer patients to examine immunoaging and T cell reconstitution after chemotherapy. Alongside some 98 healthy donors serving as a reference group, the cohort included 200 to 250 cancer patients, of whom some 90 had hematological cancers and about 130 had solid cancers.

CDR1 SGHTA and CDR2 FQGTGA are derived from the germline V gene. Including the terminal cysteine and phenylalanine, the CDR3 comprises 19 residues. The DNA shown is the 57-base CDR3, in frame from base 1. V ends up 0 bases short and J 3 bases short, with an unmatched junction base count of 14. Multiplex touch-down PCR with a mixed TRB-A/B primer pool was used to amplify rearranged TRB sequences covering the V, D and J segments. Illumina adapters and sample indices were attached to the amplicons through two consecutive PCR reactions run with Phusion HS II polymerase. Amplicons were gel-purified using the NucleoSpin Gel and PCR Clean-up kit and were subsequently checked with Qubit and an Agilent 2100 Bioanalyzer. Libraries were sequenced on an Illumina MiSeq using 600-cycle, single-indexed, paired-end runs. From the authors' description of their analysis: Processing of the TRB sequences was carried out with MiXCR versions 2.12 and 3.0.5. Each unique CDR3 nucleotide sequence was counted as one clone, and only productive sequences with at least two reads were retained. The repertoire metrics were Shannon diversity, evenness, clonality (calculated as one minus evenness), and diversity profiles parameterized by alpha from 0 to 5. The IGoR algorithm was used to calculate generation probabilities of clones in the paired pre- and post-chemotherapy samples. Using fastp trimming at Q25 and MiXCR clonotype assembly, TCRdb reanalyzed the public sequencing data and kept in-frame beta chains. Identical CDR3 proteins give one entry, which carries the most common genes and DNA. TCRdb's processing, not the authors', yielded these V and J calls. For this sample there are over 8,500 distinct CDR3 sequences; approximately 25% appear just once. Over 2.5% of the sample is in the top ten clones.

Instead of sorted cells or RNA, genomic DNA extracted from peripheral blood served as the source for amplifying TCR beta rearrangements. This clonotype was counted only a few times. Its antigen target is currently unknown. No quality values exist for individual bases; no much larger clone is one base distant. The paper as a whole reports these results and caveats: Declining TCR diversity with age in healthy donors was mainly explained by loss of richness; in cancer patients, loss of evenness also contributed. According to the authors, the repertoire data do not permit conclusions about immunological memory after chemotherapy. Compared with age-matched healthy donors, untreated patients with hematological or solid cancers had significantly lower TCR diversity and higher clonality in blood. In both cancer cohorts, median generation probability rose over the chemotherapy interval, which suggests that the repertoire was reconstituted through rebound thymic output.

The specimen was blood. Recombination joined TRBV7-3 with TRBJ2-3; TRBD2 lines up with 8 middle nucleotides. This clonotype was sampled from a human donor in good health. The nucleotide sequence is TGTGCCAGCAGCTTAACGGGAATGGGGAGCGGGAGATCTACAGATACGCAGTATTTT. Its coded protein is CASSLTGMGSGRSTDTQYF.